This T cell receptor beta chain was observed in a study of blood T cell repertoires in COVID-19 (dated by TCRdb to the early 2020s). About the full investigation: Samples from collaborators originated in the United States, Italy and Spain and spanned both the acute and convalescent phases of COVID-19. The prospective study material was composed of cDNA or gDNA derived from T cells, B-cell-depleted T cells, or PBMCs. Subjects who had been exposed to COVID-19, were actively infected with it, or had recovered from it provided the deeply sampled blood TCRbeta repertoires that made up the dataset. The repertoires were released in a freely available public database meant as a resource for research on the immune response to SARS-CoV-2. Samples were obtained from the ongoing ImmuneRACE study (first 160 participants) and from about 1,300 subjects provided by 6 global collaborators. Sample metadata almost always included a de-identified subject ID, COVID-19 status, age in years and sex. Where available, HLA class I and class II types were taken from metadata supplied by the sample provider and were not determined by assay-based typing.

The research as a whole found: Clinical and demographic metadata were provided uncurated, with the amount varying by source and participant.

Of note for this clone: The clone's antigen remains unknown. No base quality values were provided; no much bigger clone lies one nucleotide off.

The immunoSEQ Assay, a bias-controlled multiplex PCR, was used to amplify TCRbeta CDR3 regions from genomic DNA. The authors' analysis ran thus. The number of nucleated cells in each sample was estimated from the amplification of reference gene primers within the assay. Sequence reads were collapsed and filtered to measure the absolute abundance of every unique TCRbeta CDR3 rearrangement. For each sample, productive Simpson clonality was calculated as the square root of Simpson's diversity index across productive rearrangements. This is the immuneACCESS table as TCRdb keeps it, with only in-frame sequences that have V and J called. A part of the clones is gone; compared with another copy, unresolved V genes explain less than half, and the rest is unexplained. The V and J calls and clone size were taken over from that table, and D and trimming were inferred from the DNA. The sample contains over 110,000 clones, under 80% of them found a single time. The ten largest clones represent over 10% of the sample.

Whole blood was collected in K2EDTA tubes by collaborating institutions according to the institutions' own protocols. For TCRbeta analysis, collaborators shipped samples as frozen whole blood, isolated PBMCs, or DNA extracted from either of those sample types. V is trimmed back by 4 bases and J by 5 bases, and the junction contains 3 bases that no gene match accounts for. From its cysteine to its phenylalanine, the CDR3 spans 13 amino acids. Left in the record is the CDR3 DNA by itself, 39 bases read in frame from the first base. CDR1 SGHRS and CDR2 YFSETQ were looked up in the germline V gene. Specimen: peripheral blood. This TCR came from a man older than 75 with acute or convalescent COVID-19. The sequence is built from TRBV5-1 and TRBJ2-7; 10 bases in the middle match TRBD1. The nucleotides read TGCGCCAGCAGCGGGACAGGGGCTCACGAGCAGTACTTC. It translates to CASSGTGAHEQYF.